The 19 T cell receptor beta chains listed next were all sequenced from one sample in a study of T cell repertoires in cytomegalovirus infection. TCRdb analysed the reads with MiXCR anew, one entry per CDR3 protein. The table lists some 680,000 distinct CDR3 sequences, roughly 35% of them singletons. Sequencing input: PBMCs. Receptors originate from a human donor in good health (CMV status not recorded). Some clones in this sample may be carry-over from other donors' samples.

This chain connects TRBV6-6 to TRBJ2-5, with a possible D match to TRBD2 (6 bases). V was pared by 7 bases and J by 2 bases, with 20 bases between. There are 16 residues in the CDR3. CDR1 MNHNY and CDR2 SVGAGI come from the germline V gene (reference sequence). This chain's CDR3 is CASTFTPGGVQETQYF. Written as DNA, the CDR3 is TGTGCCAGCACTTTCACCCCTGGCGGGGTTCAAGAGACCCAGTACTTC.

In nucleotides, the CDR3 is TGTGCCAGCAGTTTTGCCGGGACAGGGGCTGGAAACACCATATATTTT. This translates into CASSFAGTGAGNTIYF. The chain links TRBV12-3 or TRBV12-4 to TRBJ1-3; TRBD1 aligns across 10 bases. The length of the CDR3 is 16 residues. With V trimmed by 3 bases and J by 2 bases, 4 bases remained unmatched.

This clonotype has a count of ten or more. This chain links TRBV6-5 with TRBJ1-6; TRBD1 matches at 7 bases. The CDR3 sequence is 14 residues long. Germline loops: CDR1 MNHEY, CDR2 SVGAGI. V lost 6 bases and J lost 4; bases outside the gene matches: 3. DNA for the CDR3: TGTGCCAGCAGCCCGGGACAGTATAATTCACCCCTCCACTTT. This codes for CASSPGQYNSPLHF.

Note on this clonotype: This clone may be a read error of a much larger clone one base away. The V and J genes are TRBV11-2 and TRBJ1-2, with unresolved D. The CDR3 contains 12 residues. Between the trimmed V and J ends, which lost 2 bases and 10 bases, there was a span of 11 bases. CDR1 is SGHAT and CDR2 is FQNNGV in the germline V gene. CDR3 DNA sequence: TGTGCCAGCAGCTTATCTATCCGGCCCTACACCTTC. This codes for CASSLSIRPYTF.

The genes are TRBV19 and TRBJ1-2, with D possibly TRBD1 on 5 matching bases. The CDR3 extends over 12 amino acids. V lost 8 bases and J 3 bases, leaving 10 bases between the germline ends. CDR1 LNHDA and CDR2 SQIVND come from the germline V gene (reference sequence). The CDR3 nucleotides read TGTGCCAGTTGGGGGGAACACTATGGCTACACCTTC. The encoded protein is CASWGEHYGYTF.

This clonotype was seen more than once but under ten times. The V gene is TRBV7-8, the J gene TRBJ1-2; D is uncertain. The CDR3 contains 14 residues. The germline V gene has CDR1 SGHVS and CDR2 FQNEAQ. With 5 bases removed from V and 2 bases from J, the gap between germline ends came to 12 bases. CDR3 coding DNA: TGTGCCAGCAGCCGATTTGAGGGAAACTATGGCTACACCTTC. It yields the protein CASSRFEGNYGYTF. Filled out from reference TRBV7-8 and TRBJ1-2, the complete variable domain reads GAGVSQSPRYKVAKRGQDVALRCDPISGHVSLFWYQQALGQGPEFLTYFQNEAQLDKSGLPSDRFFAERPEGSVSTLKIQRTQQEDSAVYLCASSRFEGNYGYTFGSGTRLTVV.

This clonotype has at least ten counts. The DNA of the CDR3 is TGTGCCAGCAGCTTGCGGGACAGGGTAGGCTACGAGCAGTACTTC. This gives the protein CASSLRDRVGYEQYF. The chain employs TRBV7-8 and TRBJ2-7; 9 positions agree with TRBD1. The J segment lost 3 bases and the V segment lost 3 bases, leaving 6 bases of the junction unmatched. The CDR3 is 15 residues long. Germline V gene lookup returns CDR1 SGHVS and CDR2 FQNEAQ. Combining the CDR3 with reference TRBV7-8 and TRBJ2-7 gives the whole variable domain GAGVSQSPRYKVAKRGQDVALRCDPISGHVSLFWYQQALGQGPEFLTYFQNEAQLDKSGLPSDRFFAERPEGSVSTLKIQRTQQEDSAVYLCASSLRDRVGYEQYFGPGTRLTVT.

This clonotype has ten or more counts. The chain carries TRBV12-3 or TRBV12-4 and TRBJ1-6, with D uncertain. The length of the CDR3 is 15 residues. Trimming pared 4 bases from V and 5 bases from J, leaving 12 bases between. The CDR3 DNA follows: TGTGCCAGCAGTTATCGACGGGAGAATAATTCACCCCTCCACTTT. It is translated as CASSYRRENNSPLHF.

The chain couples TRBV9 to TRBJ1-2; D is perhaps TRBD1 (5 bases). V was clipped by 0 bases and J by 3 bases, with 18 bases between them. Germline V gives CDR1 SGDLS, CDR2 YYNGEE. There are 17 residues in the CDR3. CDR3 coding DNA: TGTGCCAGCAGCGTAGATCTTCAGGGCGGGAGTCACTATGGCTACACCTTC. It codes for CASSVDLQGGSHYGYTF.

The rearrangement links TRBV20-1 to TRBJ1-5, with 7 bases that match TRBD1. This CDR3 is 15 amino acids long. The germline V gene encodes CDR1 DFQATT and CDR2 SNEGSKA (reference sequence). The V segment lost 1 base and the J segment 2 bases; nucleotides outside the gene matches: 5. This CDR3 is CSARVGGEGNQPQHF. CDR3 sequence (DNA): TGCAGTGCTAGAGTAGGGGGCGAGGGCAATCAGCCCCAGCATTTT.

The chain joins TRBV7-6 to TRBJ2-1, with TRBD2 matching 11 bases. Germline V gene sequence: CDR1 SGHVS, CDR2 FNYEAQ. V dropped 5 bases and J dropped 8; count of bases not matched to a gene: 8. The CDR3 is made up of 15 amino acids. The CDR3 nucleotides are TGTGCCAGCAGCGCACTAGCGGGAGTGGTCTATGAGCAGTTCTTC. It specifies CASSALAGVVYEQFF.

V usage is TRBV16 and J usage is TRBJ2-7, with 11 bases aligning to TRBD2. Germline CDR1 and CDR2: KGHSY and FQNENV. This CDR3 spans 15 amino acids. V dropped 5 bases and J dropped 6; count of bases not matched to a gene: 9. CDR3 nucleotides: TGTGCCAGCAGCAGTCGGACTAGCGGGTTTTCCGAGCAGTACTTC. Translating it yields CASSSRTSGFSEQYF.

The chain carries TRBV27 and TRBJ2-7; 9 bases match TRBD2. J lost 5 bases, V lost 6 bases, and 5 bases had no gene match. CDR1 is MNHEY, CDR2 SMNVEV, per germline (reference sequence). The CDR3 sequence is 13 residues long. The CDR3 nucleotides are TGTGCCAGCAGGGGACTAGCAACCCACGAGCAGTACTTC. It encodes CASRGLATHEQYF.

The chain links TRBV6-1 to TRBJ1-1; D is ambiguous. Per germline, CDR1 MNHNS and CDR2 SASEGT. The CDR3 totals 13 residues. V lost 4 bases to trimming and J lost 2 bases, with 8 bases between them. As DNA, the CDR3 is TGTGCCAGCAGTGCCCAGGAAAACACTGAAGCTTTCTTT. It codes for CASSAQENTEAFF.

This clonotype was found a few times. This chain links TRBV6-4 with TRBJ2-1, with D perhaps given as TRBD1 or TRBD2 (5 bases each). V was pared by 4 bases and J by 5 bases, with 12 bases between. This CDR3 is built from 14 residues. CDR1 and CDR2 (germline): MRHNA, SNTAGT. The CDR3 region is CASSVGEINNEQFF. CDR3 nucleotides: TGTGCCAGCAGTGTAGGGGAGATCAACAATGAGCAGTTCTTC.

The J gene is TRBJ2-5, the V gene TRBV9; the D is unclear. CDR1 and CDR2 from the germline V gene are SGDLS and YYNGEE. This CDR3 contains 15 residues. With 0 bases removed from V and 2 bases from J, the gap between germline ends came to 11 bases. CDR3 nucleotides: TGTGCCAGCAGCGTAGCCGGAACAGCTCAAGAGACCCAGTACTTC. Residues: CASSVAGTAQETQYF.

Concerning this clonotype: The germline gene is not matched at one end of the junction; a read error may be the cause. The gene calls are TRBV20-1 and TRBJ2-1, with no clear D. In germline, CDR1 is DFQATT, CDR2 SNEGSKA (reference sequence). The CDR3 loop spans 12 amino acids. This CDR3 reads CSARLQKGQVLF. CDR3 bases: TGCAGTGCTAGACTCCAAAAGGGTCAGGTGCTCTTC.

This clonotype turned up a few times. V gene TRBV7-9 combines with J gene TRBJ2-2; the match to TRBD1 covers 7 bases. Germline values: CDR1 SEHNR, CDR2 FQNEAQ (reference sequence). The CDR3 extends over 16 amino acids. Losses at the gene ends were 5 bases for V and 2 bases for J; bases not matched to a gene: 8. For the CDR3, the DNA is TGTGCCAGCAGCCCTGACAGGGCTCGAAACACCGGGGAGCTGTTTTTT. This gives the protein CASSPDRARNTGELFF.

A remark on this clonotype: A much larger clone lies one base from this, so it may be a read error. The genes are TRBV28 and TRBJ1-1; 9 bases match TRBD1. CDR1 and CDR2 (germline): MDHEN, SYDVKM. This CDR3 has 16 amino acids. Unmatched junction bases numbered 5, after V lost 3 bases and J lost 0 bases. The CDR3 is CASSLRQGVMNTEAFF. The CDR3 DNA sequence: TGTGCCAGCAGTTTGAGACAGGGGGTGATGAACACTGAAGCTTTCTTT. The full variable domain, completed using reference TRBV28 and TRBJ1-1, is DVKVTQSSRYLVKRTGEKVFLECVQDMDHENMFWYRQDPGLGLRLIYFSYDVKMKEKGDIPEGYSVSREKKERFSLILESASTNQTSMYLCASSLRQGVMNTEAFFGQGTRLTVV.